This TCR beta chain was obtained from a study of cytomegalovirus exposure and HLA in healthy donors. Study results and caveats: According to a later analysis, TCR clusters from the first cohort tended to co-occur in the approximately 130 validation repertoires. Altogether, around 160 TCR beta chains were recorded as cytomegalovirus-associated.

Clones were sequenced by immunoSEQ multiplex PCR, and TCRdb holds only the in-frame ones, with some missing. The profile shows some 60,000 clones, 90% to 97% of them singletons. Deletions cut 5 bases from V and 6 bases from J, with 11 bases between. Per germline, CDR1 MGHRA and CDR2 YSYEKL. CDR3 size: 12 residues. As for this clone: Its specificity is unknown.

This clonotype originated in a man aged 18 to 30 in good health and CMV-seronegative. The V and J genes are TRBV4-1 and TRBJ2-7, with D possibly TRBD1 on 6 matching bases. The sample comprised PBMCs. DNA for the CDR3: TGCGCCAGCAGCGACAGGACGGGCGAGCAGTACTTC. It is translated as CASSDRTGEQYF.